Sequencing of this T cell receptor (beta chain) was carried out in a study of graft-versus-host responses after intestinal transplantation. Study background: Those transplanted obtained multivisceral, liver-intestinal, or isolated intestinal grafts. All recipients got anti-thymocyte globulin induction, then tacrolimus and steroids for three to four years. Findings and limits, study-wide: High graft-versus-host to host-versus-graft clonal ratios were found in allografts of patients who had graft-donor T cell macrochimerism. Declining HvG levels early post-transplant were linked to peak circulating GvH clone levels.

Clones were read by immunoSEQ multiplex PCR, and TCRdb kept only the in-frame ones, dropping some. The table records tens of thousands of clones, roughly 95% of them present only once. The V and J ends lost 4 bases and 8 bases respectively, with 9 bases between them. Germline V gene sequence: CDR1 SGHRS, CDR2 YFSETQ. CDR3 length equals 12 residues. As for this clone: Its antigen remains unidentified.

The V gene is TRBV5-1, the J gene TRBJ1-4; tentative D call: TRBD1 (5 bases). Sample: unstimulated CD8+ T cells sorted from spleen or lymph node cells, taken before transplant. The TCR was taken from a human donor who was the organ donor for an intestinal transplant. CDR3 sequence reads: CASSTEGEKLFF. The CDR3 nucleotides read TGCGCCAGCAGCACGGAGGGGGAAAAACTGTTTTTT.